The sequence of this T cell receptor beta chain was determined in a study of shared clonotypes between healthy human individuals. Findings of the study overall: Among the subsets, naive ones generally showed larger estimated richness than memory ones.

As to this clone: Its target is unknown.

The CDR3 extends over 16 amino acids. Germline CDR1 reads MDHEN; CDR2 reads SYDVKM. The trim removed 6 bases at V and 5 bases at J, leaving 13 bases unmatched. Those who donated, Caucasian adults without exception, all lived in Nashville, Tennessee. Both subsets, CD45RA+ naive and CD45RA-negative memory, were split from the CD4+ cells. Some clones are missing from TCRdb's copy, which holds only in-frame ones; the method was immunoSEQ multiplex PCR. Of under 650,000 clones in the sample, almost 97% were seen once. The gene calls are TRBV28 and TRBJ2-5, with TRBD2 matching 9 bases. This receptor was obtained from a woman between 25 and 40 years old in good health. The sample was naive CD4+ T cells sorted from blood. Subset denoted: CD45RA+ positively selected. CDR3 amino acids: CASSPGVSGSGETQYF. In nucleotides, the CDR3 is TGTGCCAGCAGCCCAGGGGTTAGCGGGAGCGGGGAGACCCAGTACTTC.